This T cell receptor (beta chain) was captured by sequencing in a study of OX40 agonist ivuxolimab in advanced cancers. Whole-study results and caveats: The 0.1-3.0 mg/kg partial responders had among the lowest clonal expansion. The study found that CD8+ T cells averaged more expanded clones than CD4+.

J lost 3 bases, V lost 2 bases, and 1 base had no gene match. The germline V gene encodes CDR1 SGDLS and CDR2 YYNGEE. The CDR3 runs 15 residues. TCRdb's copy holds only in-frame clones and misses some; the assay was immunoSEQ multiplex PCR. The sample carries tens of thousands of clones, around 89% recorded once. As for this clone: Its matching antigen is unknown.

The chain has TRBV9 and TRBJ2-5; 13 bases match TRBD2. This material consisted of CD4+ or CD8+ T cells sorted from blood, taken in a trial of the OX40 agonist ivuxolimab. The TCR was taken from an adult with an advanced solid tumor such as melanoma, head and neck, liver or kidney cancer. The CDR3 protein is CASSVGLAGEETQYF. CDR3 nucleotide sequence: TGTGCCAGCAGCGTTGGACTAGCGGGGGAAGAGACCCAGTACTTC. Filled out from reference TRBV9 and TRBJ2-5, the complete variable domain reads DSGVTQTPKHLITATGQRVTLRCSPRSGDLSVYWYQQSLDQGLQFLIQYYNGEERAKGNILERFSAQQFPDLHSELNLSSLELGDSALYFCASSVGLAGEETQYFGPGTRLLVL.